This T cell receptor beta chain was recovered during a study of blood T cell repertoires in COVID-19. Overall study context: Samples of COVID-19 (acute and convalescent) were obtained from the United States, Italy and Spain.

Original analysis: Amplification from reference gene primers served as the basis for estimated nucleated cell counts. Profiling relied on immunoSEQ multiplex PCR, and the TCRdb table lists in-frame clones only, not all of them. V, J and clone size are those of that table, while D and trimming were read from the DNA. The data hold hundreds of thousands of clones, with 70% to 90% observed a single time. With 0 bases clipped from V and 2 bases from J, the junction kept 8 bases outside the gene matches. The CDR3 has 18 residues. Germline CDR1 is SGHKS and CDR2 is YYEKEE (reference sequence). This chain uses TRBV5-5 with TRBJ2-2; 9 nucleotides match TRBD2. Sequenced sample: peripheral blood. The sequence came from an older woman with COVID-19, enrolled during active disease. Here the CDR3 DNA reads TGTGCCAGCAGCTTGGCTGCGGGGGGGGGTCGAAACACCGGGGAGCTGTTTTTT. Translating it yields CASSLAAGGGRNTGELFF. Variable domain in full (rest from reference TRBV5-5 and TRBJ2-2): DAGVTQSPTHLIKTRGQQVTLRCSPISGHKSVSWYQQVLGQGPQFIFQYYEKEERGRGNFPDRFSARQFPNYSSELNVNALLLGDSALYLCASSLAAGGGRNTGELFFGEGSRLTVL.